Each of the 25 T cell receptor beta chains below was sequenced from the same sample in a study of regulatory T cells in long-lasting Graves disease. Building the TCR beta libraries relied on iRepertoire HTBI primers, and CDR3 regions underwent Arm-PCR. TCRdb re-analysed the multiplex PCR reads in MiXCR, keeping a single row per CDR3 protein. This sample has approximately 440,000 distinct CDR3 sequences, with about 16% found just once. Time point noted: newly diagnosed GD, antithyroid drugs for less than 3 months. Generation of the TCR library employed RNA extracted from PBMCs. The sample was also reused in another study, on T cells in Graves' hyperthyroidism and ophthalmopathy.

The material was peripheral blood mononuclear cells (PBMCs), obtained at new diagnosis, from a patient treated with antithyroid drugs. The receptors originated from a man aged 40-49 years with Graves disease.

In this sample, this clonotype turned up many times. This chain connects TRBV5-1 to TRBJ1-1; D call uncertain. Germline V gives CDR1 SGHRS, CDR2 YFSETQ. The CDR3 has 15 amino acids. V was cut by 0 bases and J by 0 bases, with 9 bases left in between. CDR3 protein: CASSLVHPMNTEAFF. The DNA for the CDR3 is TGCGCCAGCAGCTTGGTACACCCCATGAACACTGAAGCTTTCTTT.

Notes on this clonotype: This may stem from a read error, because a much larger clone lies one nucleotide away. The chain joins TRBV28 to TRBJ1-5; D may be TRBD1 (5 bases). The CDR3 covers 14 residues. V lost 3 bases and J lost 5, with 11 bases in between. CDR1 and CDR2 (germline): MDHEN, SYDVKM. The CDR3 reads CASSFGAGDQPQHF. The CDR3, as DNA: TGTGCCAGCAGTTTCGGGGCGGGCGATCAGCCCCAGCATTTT.

J is TRBJ2-6 and V is TRBV7-9, with TRBD2 identical over 9 bases. Germline-derived CDR1 and CDR2 are SEHNR and FQNEAQ (reference sequence). V was clipped by 4 bases and J by 2 bases; unmatched bases: 6. This CDR3 is built from 17 residues. CDR3 DNA: TGTGCCAGCAGCTGGGGAATAGCGGGAGCTGGGGCCAACGTCCTGACTTTC. It codes for CASSWGIAGAGANVLTF.

The V and J genes are TRBV28 and TRBJ1-2; D gene unclear. CDR1 is MDHEN, CDR2 SYDVKM, per germline. The CDR3 runs to 11 residues. Deletions cut 4 bases from V and 7 bases from J, with 7 bases between. The CDR3, as DNA: TGTGCCAGCAGTTATTATGCTGGCTACACCTTC. Amino acids: CASSYYAGYTF.

The table lists this clonotype with many counts. This chain connects TRBV3-1 to TRBJ2-1; D is ambiguous. The length of the CDR3 is 13 residues. Germline V gene lookup returns CDR1 LGHDT and CDR2 YNNKEL (reference sequence). The germline V and J ends were trimmed by 1 base and 7 bases, with 8 bases remaining between them. The DNA of the CDR3 is TGTGCCAGCAGCCAAGGTTATCAAAATGAGCAGTTCTTC. It is translated as CASSQGYQNEQFF.

This clonotype appeared a few times. The chain uses TRBV5-4 and TRBJ2-1; 8 bases are a match to TRBD2. The germline V gene encodes CDR1 SGHNT and CDR2 YYREEE (reference sequence). J gave up 3 bases and V 4 bases, and 9 bases lay outside the gene matches. This CDR3 is 16 amino acids long. CDR3 in amino acids: CASSLVNGRGYNEQFF. The CDR3 DNA sequence: TGTGCCAGCAGCCTGGTCAACGGGAGGGGCTACAATGAGCAGTTCTTC.

Only a few counts were recorded for this clonotype. The J gene is TRBJ2-1, the V gene TRBV6-1; D remains unclear. Germline V gene sequence: CDR1 MNHNS, CDR2 SASEGT. The CDR3 extends over 13 amino acids. Trimming took off 5 bases at V and 5 bases at J, with 10 bases between the two ends. CDR3 sequence (DNA): TGTGCCAGCAGTACGTGGCGGAACAATGAGCAGTTCTTC. Translated: CASSTWRNNEQFF.

The chain recombines TRBV6-1 with TRBJ1-6; 9 bases line up with TRBD1. Germline V gives CDR1 MNHNS, CDR2 SASEGT. J gave up 10 bases and V 7 bases, and 8 bases lay outside the gene matches. The CDR3 is 14 amino acids. CDR3 coding DNA: TGTGCCAGCACCACGGGACAGGGCTGGTCACCCCTCCACTTT. It is translated as CASTTGQGWSPLHF.

There are many counts of this clonotype. This chain connects TRBV27 to TRBJ2-7, with 16 bases lining up with TRBD2. There are 15 residues in the CDR3. Germline V lookup: CDR1 MNHEY, CDR2 SMNVEV (reference sequence). V was clipped by 7 bases and J by 3 bases; unmatched bases: 3. The CDR3 loop reads CASKGLAGGLYEQYF. The CDR3 DNA reads as TGTGCCAGCAAGGGACTAGCGGGAGGGCTCTACGAGCAGTACTTC.

This clonotype was detected a few times. This chain links TRBV7-8 with TRBJ2-6, with 8 bases identical to TRBD1. Germline V gene sequence: CDR1 SGHVS, CDR2 FQNEAQ. This CDR3 spans 18 amino acids. V lost 4 bases to trimming and J lost 4 bases; unmatched junction nucleotides: 12. The CDR3 reads CASSSVLQGASGANVLTF. CDR3 in DNA: TGTGCCAGCAGCTCCGTTCTTCAGGGGGCGTCCGGGGCCAACGTCCTGACTTTC. Complete variable domain (other parts from reference TRBV7-8 and TRBJ2-6): GAGVSQSPRYKVAKRGQDVALRCDPISGHVSLFWYQQALGQGPEFLTYFQNEAQLDKSGLPSDRFFAERPEGSVSTLKIQRTQQEDSAVYLCASSSVLQGASGANVLTFGAGSRLTVL.

This clonotype was seen ten or more times. This sequence joins TRBV20-1 and TRBJ2-4, with D possibly being TRBD2 (5 bases). CDR3 length: 14 amino acids. V was trimmed by 3 bases and J by 1 base, leaving 10 bases between them. Per the germline V gene, CDR1 is DFQATT and CDR2 is SNEGSKA (reference sequence). CDR3 DNA: TGCAGTGCTAGCACCTGGAGGGCCAAAAACATTCAGTACTTC. Protein sequence: CSASTWRAKNIQYF.

This clonotype was recorded many times. This chain links TRBV12-3 or TRBV12-4 with TRBJ1-5; 7 bases line up with TRBD1. The V and J ends lost 5 bases and 5 bases, in that order; junction bases with no gene match: 6. The length of the CDR3 is 14 residues. The CDR3, as DNA: TGTGCCAGCAGTACCTACAGGGGAGATCAGCCCCAGCATTTT. Its protein product is CASSTYRGDQPQHF.

Only a few counts were recorded for this clonotype. V is TRBV5-5 and J is TRBJ2-5, with D possibly being TRBD2 (5 bases). Germline V gene data show CDR1 as SGHKS and CDR2 as YYEKEE (reference sequence). V was trimmed by 4 bases and J by 5 bases, leaving 18 bases between them. The CDR3 is 15 amino acids. CDR3 loop: CASSVRAPSIETQYF. The CDR3 region has the DNA TGTGCCAGCAGCGTGCGGGCACCATCCATCGAGACCCAGTACTTC.

This clonotype was seen a handful of times. V is TRBV30 and J is TRBJ2-7; TRBD2 matches 8 bases. There are 14 residues in the CDR3. The ends lost 3 bases at V and 7 bases at J; junction bases unmatched: 11. CDR1 and CDR2 (germline): GTSNPN, SVGIG (reference sequence). The CDR3 loop is CAWRGGLGLYEQYF. The CDR3 coding sequence is TGTGCCTGGAGAGGGGGACTAGGTCTGTATGAGCAGTACTTC.

This clonotype was observed a handful of times. Just one base apart from a much larger clone, this may be a read error. A read error is likely, as this CDR3 ends without the conserved phenylalanine or tryptophan. The rearrangement uses TRBV5-5 and TRBJ2-7; D unclear. CDR1 is SGHKS and CDR2 is YYEKEE in the germline V gene (reference sequence). V was trimmed by 3 bases and J by 3 bases, leaving 16 bases between them. This CDR3 has 15 amino acids. CDR3 residues: CASSWVSHAGYEQYS. The DNA of the CDR3 is TGTGCCAGCAGCTGGGTCTCCCATGCTGGCTACGAGCAGTACTCC.

This clonotype was observed at least ten times. The chain recombines TRBV2 with TRBJ2-7, with D tentatively TRBD1 (6 bases). The V and J ends lost 6 bases and 2 bases respectively, with 17 bases between them. This CDR3 has 15 amino acids. CDR1 SNHLY and CDR2 FYNNEI come from the germline V gene. The CDR3 here is CASRGDRTSAYEQYF. The CDR3, as DNA: TGTGCCAGCAGGGGCGACAGGACGTCGGCCTACGAGCAGTACTTC.

Turning to this clonotype: Its ends do not fully match the called genes, so a read error is possible. The rearrangement uses TRBV7-7 and TRBJ2-5, with D possibly being TRBD1 (8 bases). Germline CDR1 is SSHAT and CDR2 is FNYEAQ (reference sequence). The CDR3 extends over 14 amino acids. The CDR3 DNA reads as TGTGCTAGCAGCTTCAGGGGGCGGGAGGAGACCCAGTACTTC. This translates into CASSFRGREETQYF. Looking up the rest from reference TRBV7-7 and TRBJ2-5 gives the full variable domain: GAGVSQSPRYKVTKRGQDVTLRCDPISSHATLYWYQQALGQGPEFLTYFNYEAQPDKSGLPSDRFSAERPEGSISTLTIQRTEQRDSAMYRCASSFRGREETQYFGPGTRLLVL.

The chain recombines TRBV20-1 with TRBJ2-1; the D is unclear. Trimming shortened V by 4 bases and J by 1 base, and 8 bases separated the two germline ends. CDR1 is DFQATT and CDR2 is SNEGSKA in the germline V gene (reference sequence). This CDR3 region has 13 residues. CDR3 loop: CSAISGSYNEQFF. The CDR3 coding sequence is TGCAGTGCTATATCGGGTTCCTACAATGAGCAGTTCTTC.

This clonotype was recorded many times. The V and J genes are TRBV28 and TRBJ2-7; D may be TRBD1 (5 bases). Trimming took 6 bases from V and 2 from J, leaving 11 bases between them. The CDR3 runs to 13 residues. Germline V lookup: CDR1 MDHEN, CDR2 SYDVKM. CDR3 sequence (DNA): TGTGCCAGCAGCGATATAGGGGCCTACGAGCAGTACTTC. Its translation: CASSDIGAYEQYF.

This clonotype was seen a handful of times. The chain employs TRBV11-2 and TRBJ2-7; a weak D match, TRBD2 (5 bases). Germline loops: CDR1 SGHAT, CDR2 FQNNGV. This CDR3 has 11 amino acids. V dropped 5 bases and J dropped 9 bases, with 11 bases sitting between them. For the CDR3, the DNA is TGTGCCAGCAGCCAAGGAGGAGGGCAGTACTTC. It translates to CASSQGGGQYF.

The rearrangement uses TRBV30 and TRBJ2-7, with no clear D. CDR3 size: 13 residues. Germline CDR1 reads GTSNPN; CDR2 reads SVGIG (reference sequence). Trimming cost V 2 bases and J 5 bases, with 13 bases left between them. The CDR3 region is CAWSQPLRNEQYF. In nucleotides, the CDR3 is TGTGCCTGGAGTCAACCCCTGAGGAACGAGCAGTACTTC.

The sample holds a few counts of this clonotype. The rearrangement uses TRBV29-1 and TRBJ2-1; a weak D match, TRBD2 (6 bases). The CDR3 sequence is 15 residues long. The germline V and J ends were trimmed by 6 bases and 1 base, with 16 bases remaining between them. Germline V gives CDR1 SQVTM, CDR2 ANQGSEA. CDR3 nucleotide sequence: TGCAGCGTGATGCCAAGCGGGCCGTCCTACAATGAGCAGTTCTTC. Protein sequence: CSVMPSGPSYNEQFF.

The chain links TRBV30 to TRBJ1-5; 8 nucleotides line up with TRBD1. The CDR3 loop spans 14 amino acids. CDR1 GTSNPN and CDR2 SVGIG come from the germline V gene (reference sequence). V lost 5 bases and J lost 1; bases outside the gene matches: 4. CDR3 sequence (DNA): TGTGCCTGGGGACAGGGAGTAAGCAATCAGCCCCAGCATTTT. The encoded protein is CAWGQGVSNQPQHF.

CDR3 bases: TGTGCCAGCAGCGATCGACTAGCGGGCCCCTACGAGCAGTACTTC. This sequence encodes CASSDRLAGPYEQYF. This sequence joins TRBV9 and TRBJ2-7; 10 bases agree with TRBD2. Germline assignment: CDR1 SGDLS and CDR2 YYNGEE. With 3 bases clipped from V and 2 bases from J, the junction kept 5 bases outside the gene matches. CDR3 length: 15 amino acids.

V and J are TRBV29-1 and TRBJ1-1; D perhaps matches TRBD1 (5 bases). Germline V CDR1 and CDR2: SQVTM, ANQGSEA. CDR3 size: 17 residues. Trimming removed 6 bases at V and 0 bases at J, with 23 bases between. The CDR3 nucleotides are TGCAGCGTCCTTATCTGGACACCCACACATGTGAACACTGAAGCTTTCTTT. Its translation: CSVLIWTPTHVNTEAFF.